Listed below are T cell receptor beta chains from one sample, sequenced in a study of CD8 T cells in Susac syndrome. TCRdb re-derived calls from the immunoSEQ multiplex PCR reads in MiXCR, one entry per CDR3 protein. The table lists about 130,000 distinct CDR3 sequences, just under 95% of them singletons, with around 0.2% in the top ten. Sequencing input: CD8+ T cells from PBMCs. These receptors all stem from a human donor with Susac syndrome. CDR3s include the opening cysteine and the closing phenylalanine or tryptophan. Each record gives: D gene, J gene, CDR3 length, clone size, V gene, CDR3 protein, CDR3 DNA. D genes are given only for firm matches. Some rows mark clone size as missing; the rest say once, few, many or name a class of expanded clone.

D gene: TRBD2
J gene: TRBJ2-3
CDR3 length: 18
clone size: .
V gene: TRBV9
CDR3 protein: CASSVRVGTSGSGDTQYF
CDR3 DNA: TGTGCCAGCAGCGTTCGCGTCGGGACTAGCGGGAGTGGGGATACGCAGTATTTT

D gene: .
J gene: TRBJ2-1
CDR3 length: 15
clone size: .
V gene: TRBV18
CDR3 protein: CASSPSRGGINEQFF
CDR3 DNA: TGTGCCAGCTCACCAAGTCGGGGAGGAATTAATGAGCAGTTCTTC

D gene: .
J gene: TRBJ2-7
CDR3 length: 14
clone size: once
V gene: TRBV28
CDR3 protein: CASTRDASSYEQYF
CDR3 DNA: TGTGCCAGCACCCGGGACGCGAGCTCCTACGAGCAGTACTTC

D gene: .
J gene: TRBJ2-5
CDR3 length: 11
clone size: few
V gene: TRBV7-9
CDR3 protein: CASSLPETQYF
CDR3 DNA: TGTGCCAGCAGCTTACCCGAGACCCAGTACTTC

D gene: .
J gene: TRBJ2-5
CDR3 length: 15
clone size: few
V gene: TRBV6-1
CDR3 protein: CASRWVAGVQETQYF
CDR3 DNA: TGTGCCAGCAGATGGGTTGCTGGAGTACAAGAGACCCAGTACTTC

D gene: .
J gene: TRBJ2-5
CDR3 length: 14
clone size: once
V gene: TRBV18
CDR3 protein: CASSPPPGPGTQYF
CDR3 DNA: TGTGCCAGCTCACCACCCCCGGGCCCGGGGACCCAGTACTTC

D gene: .
J gene: TRBJ2-7
CDR3 length: 15
clone size: .
V gene: TRBV15
CDR3 protein: CATSEKQLQVLGQYF
CDR3 DNA: TGTGCCACCAGCGAAAAACAACTACAGGTCCTAGGGCAGTACTTC

D gene: .
J gene: TRBJ2-1
CDR3 length: 13
clone size: .
V gene: TRBV9
CDR3 protein: CASSVGHYNEQFF
CDR3 DNA: TGTGCCAGCAGCGTGGGGCACTACAATGAGCAGTTCTTC

D gene: TRBD2
J gene: TRBJ2-5
CDR3 length: 17
clone size: .
V gene: TRBV5-4
CDR3 protein: CASSLAGAGGPKETQYF
CDR3 DNA: TGTGCCAGCAGCTTGGCCGGGGCGGGAGGGCCTAAAGAGACCCAGTACTTC

D gene: .
J gene: TRBJ1-2
CDR3 length: 15
clone size: once
V gene: TRBV20-1
CDR3 protein: CSARGRERVEYGYTF
CDR3 DNA: TGCAGTGCTAGAGGCCGAGAAAGGGTGGAGTATGGCTACACCTTC

D gene: TRBD2
J gene: TRBJ2-2
CDR3 length: 15
clone size: .
V gene: TRBV30
CDR3 protein: CAWTPSGSWTGELFF
CDR3 DNA: TGTGCCTGGACCCCTAGCGGGAGTTGGACCGGGGAGCTGTTTTTT

D gene: TRBD1
J gene: TRBJ1-2
CDR3 length: 18
clone size: .
V gene: TRBV10-3
CDR3 protein: CAISESLFNRQGAYGYTF
CDR3 DNA: TGTGCCATCAGTGAGTCGTTATTCAATCGACAGGGAGCATATGGCTACACCTTC

D gene: TRBD2
J gene: TRBJ2-7
CDR3 length: 16
clone size: once
V gene: TRBV29-1
CDR3 protein: CSVDSAGGKGTYEQYF
CDR3 DNA: TGCAGCGTTGATTCCGCGGGGGGGAAGGGAACCTACGAGCAGTACTTC

D gene: .
J gene: TRBJ1-5
CDR3 length: 16
clone size: .
V gene: TRBV4-2
CDR3 protein: CASSQDRGLGNQPQHF
CDR3 DNA: TGTGCCAGCAGCCAAGATCGGGGGCTTGGGAATCAGCCCCAGCATTTT

D gene: .
J gene: TRBJ2-7
CDR3 length: 16
clone size: .
V gene: TRBV29-1
CDR3 protein: CSVEIGQAESSYEQYF
CDR3 DNA: TGCAGCGTTGAAATCGGCCAGGCTGAGAGCTCCTACGAGCAGTACTTC

D gene: .
J gene: TRBJ2-5
CDR3 length: 15
clone size: .
V gene: TRBV13
CDR3 protein: CASSHITPLGETQYF
CDR3 DNA: TGTGCCAGCAGCCATATCACGCCCCTGGGGGAGACCCAGTACTTC

D gene: TRBD1
J gene: TRBJ2-7
CDR3 length: 19
clone size: .
V gene: TRBV28
CDR3 protein: CASRLAGTGVRSPSYEQYF
CDR3 DNA: TGTGCCAGCAGACTCGCCGGGACAGGGGTAAGGTCCCCTTCCTACGAGCAGTACTTC

D gene: .
J gene: TRBJ1-1
CDR3 length: 13
clone size: .
V gene: TRBV5-4
CDR3 protein: CASSALSGAEAFF
CDR3 DNA: TGTGCCAGCAGCGCTCTCTCGGGCGCTGAAGCTTTCTTT

D gene: .
J gene: TRBJ2-1
CDR3 length: 13
clone size: .
V gene: TRBV9
CDR3 protein: CASSLTSYNEQFF
CDR3 DNA: TGTGCCAGCAGCCTGACGTCCTACAATGAGCAGTTCTTC

D gene: .
J gene: TRBJ1-1
CDR3 length: 15
clone size: once
V gene: TRBV27
CDR3 protein: CASRIGAQLYTEAFF
CDR3 DNA: TGTGCCAGCAGGATAGGGGCACAACTATACACTGAAGCTTTCTTT

D gene: .
J gene: TRBJ2-1
CDR3 length: 13
clone size: .
V gene: TRBV6-4
CDR3 protein: CASSDPDRNEQFF
CDR3 DNA: TGTGCCAGCAGTGACCCCGACAGGAATGAGCAGTTCTTC

D gene: .
J gene: TRBJ2-5
CDR3 length: 16
clone size: once
V gene: TRBV7-9
CDR3 protein: CASSPAEQHNQETQYF
CDR3 DNA: TGTGCCAGCAGCCCCGCCGAACAGCATAATCAAGAGACCCAGTACTTC

D gene: .
J gene: TRBJ2-3
CDR3 length: 15
clone size: .
V gene: TRBV4-1
CDR3 protein: CASSQHQILTDTQYF
CDR3 DNA: TGCGCCAGCAGCCAACACCAAATACTCACAGATACGCAGTATTTT

D gene: .
J gene: TRBJ2-1
CDR3 length: 17
clone size: .
V gene: TRBV21-1
CDR3 protein: CASSPPSEGVRDNEQFF
CDR3 DNA: TGTGCCAGCAGCCCTCCTTCAGAGGGAGTTAGGGACAATGAGCAGTTCTTC

D gene: .
J gene: TRBJ1-3
CDR3 length: 15
clone size: .
V gene: TRBV14
CDR3 protein: CASSSWAILGNTIYF
CDR3 DNA: TGTGCCAGCAGCTCCTGGGCCATTCTTGGAAACACCATATATTTT

D gene: TRBD2
J gene: TRBJ2-3
CDR3 length: 14
clone size: .
V gene: TRBV27
CDR3 protein: CASSLMVAGDTQYF
CDR3 DNA: TGTGCCAGCAGTTTAATGGTAGCGGGAGATACGCAGTATTTT

D gene: TRBD2
J gene: TRBJ2-7
CDR3 length: 14
clone size: .
V gene: TRBV29-1
CDR3 protein: CSVSRASGRYEQYF
CDR3 DNA: TGCAGCGTATCGAGGGCTAGCGGGAGATACGAGCAGTACTTC

D gene: .
J gene: TRBJ2-3
CDR3 length: 21
clone size: once
V gene: TRBV6-5
CDR3 protein: CASSYSIYLIDGRRPVDTQYF
CDR3 DNA: TGTGCCAGCAGTTACTCGATATACCTAATCGACGGGCGACGGCCGGTAGATACGCAGTATTTT

D gene: .
J gene: TRBJ1-3
CDR3 length: 16
clone size: .
V gene: TRBV29-1
CDR3 protein: CSVPLPAGAAGNTIYF
CDR3 DNA: TGCAGCGTTCCCCTGCCGGCGGGGGCGGCTGGAAACACCATATATTTT

D gene: TRBD2
J gene: TRBJ2-1
CDR3 length: 14
clone size: once
V gene: TRBV6-5
CDR3 protein: CASSQPGTSYEQFF
CDR3 DNA: TGTGCCAGCAGTCAACCCGGGACTAGCTATGAGCAGTTCTTC

D gene: .
J gene: TRBJ2-1
CDR3 length: 17
clone size: .
V gene: TRBV27
CDR3 protein: CASSLSKGTFTYNEQFF
CDR3 DNA: TGTGCCAGCAGTTTAAGTAAAGGGACCTTTACATACAATGAGCAGTTCTTC

D gene: .
J gene: TRBJ1-1
CDR3 length: 15
clone size: .
V gene: TRBV6-5
CDR3 protein: CASSYSRGAGTEAFF
CDR3 DNA: TGTGCCAGCAGTTACTCGCGGGGGGCCGGAACTGAAGCTTTCTTT

D gene: .
J gene: TRBJ1-5
CDR3 length: 13
clone size: .
V gene: TRBV27
CDR3 protein: CASSLVGNQPQHF
CDR3 DNA: TGTGCCAGCAGTTTGGTTGGCAATCAGCCCCAGCATTTT

D gene: .
J gene: TRBJ2-7
CDR3 length: 12
clone size: .
V gene: TRBV7-9
CDR3 protein: CASSSGDYEQYF
CDR3 DNA: TGTGCCAGCAGCTCCGGGGACTACGAGCAGTACTTC

D gene: .
J gene: TRBJ2-7
CDR3 length: 14
clone size: .
V gene: TRBV4-1
CDR3 protein: CASSQGARSYEQYF
CDR3 DNA: TGCGCCAGCAGCCAAGGAGCCAGGTCCTACGAGCAGTACTTC

D gene: .
J gene: TRBJ1-5
CDR3 length: 16
clone size: .
V gene: TRBV28
CDR3 protein: CASSFGRYRSNQPQHF
CDR3 DNA: TGTGCCAGCAGTTTCGGGAGATATAGGAGCAATCAGCCCCAGCATTTT

D gene: .
J gene: TRBJ1-2
CDR3 length: 17
clone size: .
V gene: TRBV4-1
CDR3 protein: CASSQSDVGAINYGYTF
CDR3 DNA: TGCGCCAGCAGCCAATCCGATGTGGGGGCCATTAACTATGGCTACACCTTC

D gene: .
J gene: TRBJ2-6
CDR3 length: 13
clone size: few
V gene: TRBV12-3/TRBV12-4
CDR3 protein: CASSYPGANVLTF
CDR3 DNA: TGTGCCAGCAGTTACCCTGGGGCCAACGTCCTGACTTTC

D gene: .
J gene: TRBJ2-1
CDR3 length: 14
clone size: .
V gene: TRBV4-1
CDR3 protein: CASSKRVGYNEQFF
CDR3 DNA: TGCGCCAGCAGCAAAAGAGTGGGCTACAATGAGCAGTTCTTC

D gene: .
J gene: TRBJ1-5
CDR3 length: 14
clone size: .
V gene: TRBV7-6
CDR3 protein: CASSQDGVNQPQHF
CDR3 DNA: TGTGCCAGCAGCCAAGACGGGGTCAATCAGCCCCAGCATTTT

D gene: .
J gene: TRBJ2-3
CDR3 length: 15
clone size: .
V gene: TRBV6-5
CDR3 protein: CASSFTPGGTDTQYF
CDR3 DNA: TGTGCCAGCAGTTTTACCCCCGGGGGCACAGATACGCAGTATTTT

D gene: TRBD2
J gene: TRBJ2-5
CDR3 length: 15
clone size: .
V gene: TRBV3-1
CDR3 protein: CASSQDTSAPREQYF
CDR3 DNA: TGTGCCAGCAGCCAGGATACTAGCGCCCCTCGGGAGCAGTACTTC

D gene: .
J gene: TRBJ2-7
CDR3 length: 13
clone size: once
V gene: TRBV2
CDR3 protein: CASNSGRNYEQYF
CDR3 DNA: TGTGCCAGCAATAGCGGAAGGAACTACGAGCAGTACTTC

D gene: .
J gene: TRBJ1-2
CDR3 length: 14
clone size: .
V gene: TRBV6-6
CDR3 protein: CASSQESSYYGYTF
CDR3 DNA: TGTGCCAGCAGCCAGGAGTCGTCTTACTATGGCTACACCTTC

D gene: .
J gene: TRBJ2-3
CDR3 length: 14
clone size: .
V gene: TRBV28
CDR3 protein: CASGSGTGTDTQYF
CDR3 DNA: TGTGCCAGCGGCTCCGGGACTGGCACAGATACGCAGTATTTT

D gene: TRBD2
J gene: TRBJ2-7
CDR3 length: 16
clone size: .
V gene: TRBV20-1
CDR3 protein: CSAPGLAGGPPYEQYF
CDR3 DNA: TGCAGTGCTCCCGGACTAGCGGGAGGGCCCCCCTACGAGCAGTACTTC

D gene: TRBD1
J gene: TRBJ2-5
CDR3 length: 16
clone size: .
V gene: TRBV2
CDR3 protein: CASSERLGQGKETQYF
CDR3 DNA: TGTGCCAGCAGTGAACGGCTAGGACAGGGGAAAGAGACCCAGTACTTC

D gene: TRBD1
J gene: TRBJ2-1
CDR3 length: 14
clone size: .
V gene: TRBV29-1
CDR3 protein: CSVDGDRGLVEQFF
CDR3 DNA: TGCAGCGTGGACGGGGACAGGGGCCTTGTTGAGCAGTTCTTC

D gene: TRBD2
J gene: TRBJ2-1
CDR3 length: 15
clone size: .
V gene: TRBV20-1
CDR3 protein: CSADQRDPPYNEQFF
CDR3 DNA: TGCAGTGCAGATCAGCGGGACCCTCCCTACAATGAGCAGTTCTTC

D gene: .
J gene: TRBJ2-4
CDR3 length: 14
clone size: .
V gene: TRBV29-1
CDR3 protein: CSVETRIAKNIQYF
CDR3 DNA: TGCAGCGTTGAAACTAGAATAGCCAAAAACATTCAGTACTTC

D gene: TRBD2
J gene: TRBJ2-3
CDR3 length: 14
clone size: .
V gene: TRBV2
CDR3 protein: CADIREDSTDTQYF
CDR3 DNA: TGTGCCGATATACGGGAGGATAGCACAGATACGCAGTATTTT

D gene: .
J gene: TRBJ2-3
CDR3 length: 15
clone size: .
V gene: TRBV13
CDR3 protein: CASNQRAEKSDTQYF
CDR3 DNA: TGTGCCAGCAACCAGCGGGCGGAGAAATCAGATACGCAGTATTTT

D gene: TRBD1
J gene: TRBJ2-3
CDR3 length: 14
clone size: .
V gene: TRBV4-1
CDR3 protein: CASSRGQVTDTQYF
CDR3 DNA: TGCGCCAGCAGCCGCGGACAGGTCACAGATACGCAGTATTTT

D gene: .
J gene: TRBJ1-1
CDR3 length: 14
clone size: once
V gene: TRBV6-5
CDR3 protein: CASSTTGVGTEAFF
CDR3 DNA: TGTGCCAGCAGTACGACAGGTGTAGGCACTGAAGCTTTCTTT

D gene: .
J gene: TRBJ2-7
CDR3 length: 13
clone size: .
V gene: TRBV29-1
CDR3 protein: CSVIPGQGWEQYF
CDR3 DNA: TGCAGCGTGATACCGGGCCAGGGTTGGGAGCAGTACTTC

D gene: TRBD1
J gene: TRBJ2-7
CDR3 length: 15
clone size: .
V gene: TRBV4-1
CDR3 protein: CASSPGQEASYEQYF
CDR3 DNA: TGCGCCAGCAGCCCGGGACAGGAGGCTTCCTACGAGCAGTACTTC

D gene: .
J gene: TRBJ2-7
CDR3 length: 14
clone size: .
V gene: TRBV12-3/TRBV12-4
CDR3 protein: CASSPAVRAYEQYF
CDR3 DNA: TGTGCCAGCAGCCCCGCGGTCCGCGCCTACGAGCAGTACTTC

D gene: TRBD1
J gene: TRBJ1-1
CDR3 length: 16
clone size: .
V gene: TRBV6-2/TRBV6-3
CDR3 protein: CASSYLPGGQRAEAFF
CDR3 DNA: TGTGCCAGCAGTTACTTACCAGGGGGCCAGAGAGCTGAAGCTTTCTTT

D gene: .
J gene: TRBJ2-1
CDR3 length: 12
clone size: .
V gene: TRBV30
CDR3 protein: CAWAPSYNEQFF
CDR3 DNA: TGTGCCTGGGCCCCCTCCTACAATGAGCAGTTCTTC